The 10 T cell receptor beta chains below were found in one sample sequenced in a study of post-analysis software for immune sequencing data. For these TCRs, the target antigens are not known. Study outcomes and limitations: Patients carried five TRBV segments more frequently than controls did, and TRBV5-6, TRBV5-1 and TRBV20-1 were among them.

Included in the TCR beta cDNA libraries were unique molecular identifiers. TCRdb re-called the PCR reads with MiXCR, one entry per CDR3 protein. Among about 770,000 distinct CDR3 sequences listed, around 42% were seen once. Sequencing was performed on blood. These receptors were collected from a girl aged 10 to 17 with multiple sclerosis.

The chain combines TRBV5-1 with TRBJ2-4; D is uncertain. The last part of the DNA fits TRBJ2-7 better; the J call may be wrong. The V gene's germline CDR1 is SGHRS and CDR2 YFSETQ. The CDR3 consists of 14 residues. The CDR3 DNA reads TGCGCCAGCAGCTTGGTATCCGGTACCTACGAGCAGTACTTC. As protein: CASSLVSGTYEQYF.

This chain connects TRBV25-1 to TRBJ2-4; a possible D gene is TRBD1 (5 bases). Trimming cost V 2 bases and J 0 bases, with 17 bases left between them. The CDR3 consists of 18 residues. The germline V gene encodes CDR1 MGHDK and CDR2 SYGVNS. The CDR3 sequence: CASSEGHSNSPAKNIQYF. DNA of the CDR3: TGTGCCAGCAGTGAAGGACATTCAAACTCTCCAGCCAAAAACATTCAGTACTTC.

The genes are TRBV12-3 or TRBV12-4 and TRBJ2-4, with 8 positions matching TRBD1. V lost 5 bases and J lost 6; bases outside the gene matches: 0. The CDR3 sequence is 12 residues long. The DNA of the CDR3 is TGTGCCAGCAGTGGGACAGGAAACATTCAGTACTTC. Translated, it gives CASSGTGNIQYF.

This sequence joins TRBV19 and TRBJ1-1; no definite D call. The CDR3 loop spans 13 amino acids. Germline V gene sequence: CDR1 LNHDA, CDR2 SQIVND (reference sequence). Trimming took 4 bases from V and 4 from J, leaving 10 bases between them. CDR3 DNA sequence: TGTGCCAGTAGTACGACAAGAAGCACTGAAGCTTTCTTT. Residues: CASSTTRSTEAFF.

This clonotype occurred a few times. The gene calls are TRBV18 and TRBJ2-1; D possibly corresponds to TRBD1 (7 bases). The germline V gene encodes CDR1 KGHSH and CDR2 LQKENI. Trimming pared 0 bases from V and 7 bases from J, leaving 13 bases between. The CDR3 has 15 amino acids. CDR3 region: CASSPPAQGGNEQFF. DNA of the CDR3: TGTGCCAGCTCACCACCGGCGCAGGGGGGAAATGAGCAGTTCTTC.

There are a few counts of this clonotype. The chain couples TRBV11-3 to TRBJ2-5, with 10 nucleotides matching TRBD2. Germline-derived CDR1 and CDR2 are SGHNT and YENEEA. The CDR3 runs 15 residues. The ends lost 4 bases at V and 5 bases at J; junction bases unmatched: 7. In DNA, the CDR3 is TGTGCCAGCAGCTCCCTAGCGGGAGTGGGTGAGACCCAGTACTTC. Amino acids: CASSSLAGVGETQYF.

This chain links TRBV20-1 with TRBJ2-5, with TRBD1 identical over 9 bases. CDR1 and CDR2 (germline): DFQATT, SNEGSKA (reference sequence). The CDR3 sequence is 15 residues long. V shed 6 bases and J 11 bases; nucleotides not matched to a gene: 19. The CDR3: CSAIKRTGEVSQQYF. CDR3 coding DNA: TGCAGTGCCATCAAGAGGACAGGGGAGGTCTCGCAGCAGTACTTC.

The chain employs TRBV6-2 or TRBV6-3 and TRBJ2-5; D perhaps matches TRBD1 (5 bases). V lost 2 bases and J 5 bases, leaving 12 bases between the germline ends. The length of the CDR3 is 14 residues. Looked up from germline, CDR1 is MNHEY and CDR2 is SVGEGT. CDR3 nucleotide sequence: TGTGCCAGCAGTTACAGGGGCGCTGGTGAGACCCAGTACTTC. Protein: CASSYRGAGETQYF.

The CDR3 DNA sequence: TGTGCCAGCGGCAGGGGACTAGCGGTGGGGAATGAGCAGTTCTTC. It specifies CASGRGLAVGNEQFF. J is TRBJ2-1 and V is TRBV12-3 or TRBV12-4; 11 positions match TRBD2. The length of the CDR3 is 15 residues. Germline trimming cut 8 bases from V and 7 bases from J; bases unmatched to any gene: 10.

This clonotype came up a few times. V is TRBV20-1 and J is TRBJ2-1, with D maybe TRBD2 (6 bases). Trimming took off 3 bases at V and 2 bases at J, with 11 bases between the two ends. The germline V gene has CDR1 DFQATT and CDR2 SNEGSKA (reference sequence). The CDR3 is 14 residues long. The CDR3 region is CSASGGRTYNEQFF. The DNA for the CDR3 is TGCAGTGCTAGTGGAGGGAGAACCTACAATGAGCAGTTCTTC.